This T cell receptor (beta chain) was recovered during a study of cytomegalovirus exposure and HLA in healthy donors. A multiplex PCR was run with 60 Vbeta primers and 13 Jbeta primers. As handled by the study authors: Per a later analysis, the number of unique TCR beta chains was roughly 80 million, of which 9 million to 12 million were shared. This table comes from immunoSEQ multiplex PCR, and its TCRdb copy is limited to in-frame clones, with some not included. From that table come the V and J calls and clone size; the DNA was used to work out D and trimming. Seen here are 130,000 to 150,000 clones, roughly 80% observed once, and the top ten hold 2% to 2.5%. Findings and caveats of the study: CMV serostatus was the only immune exposure information that was available. Confirmation was obtained in vitro that a few CMV-associated chains are specific for CMV antigens. Later examination showed HLA-associated TCR beta chains had greater clonal expansion than equally common others.

Regarding this clone: The target antigen is unknown. A read error may produce the germline difference seen at one junction end.

Germline V gives CDR1 SEHNR, CDR2 FQNEAQ (reference sequence). The CDR3 totals 13 residues. The TCR originated in a boy aged 2 to 9 in good health and CMV-seronegative. The V gene is TRBV7-9, the J gene TRBJ1-4; D might be TRBD1 (6 bases). The sample was PBMCs. In DNA, the CDR3 is TGTTCCAGCAGCTCCACAGGGTCGGTTCTTCTGTTTTTT. Protein: CSSSSTGSVLLFF.